The 8 T cell receptor beta chains below come from one sample, sequenced in a study of T cell responses to AZD1222 COVID-19 vaccine. Method: immunoSEQ multiplex PCR; TCRdb's copy keeps in-frame clones and lacks some. The sample records about 120,000 clones, 87% being singletons. The material sequenced was peripheral blood, taken 28 days after the second AZD1222 dose. These receptors were collected from an adult who received the AZD1222 COVID-19 vaccine.

The V gene is TRBV3-1 (or the pseudogene TRBV3-2), the J gene TRBJ2-2, with D perhaps TRBD1 (6 bases). The CDR3 is 17 residues long. Germline V gene data show CDR1 as LGHDT and CDR2 as YNNKEL (reference sequence). The V gene lost 4 bases and the J gene lost 0 bases, with 15 bases spanning the gap. The CDR3 spells CASSRTSGTTNTGELFF. The CDR3 DNA is TGTGCCAGCAGCCGAACATCCGGGACAACGAACACCGGGGAGCTGTTTTTT.

V usage is TRBV7-9 and J usage is TRBJ2-7; 8 bases line up with TRBD1. This CDR3 has 17 residues. V lost 4 bases to trimming and J lost 0 bases; unmatched junction nucleotides: 11. In germline, CDR1 is SEHNR, CDR2 FQNEAQ (reference sequence). CDR3 nucleotides: TGTGCCAGCAGCTCCAAGACAGGGGCAACCCTCTCCTACGAGCAGTACTTC. It yields the protein CASSSKTGATLSYEQYF.

The chain couples TRBV7-9 to TRBJ1-2; 10 bases match TRBD1. CDR3 length equals 17 residues. Germline CDR1 SEHNR, CDR2 FQNEAQ (reference sequence). V was pared by 7 bases and J by 3 bases, with 14 bases of the junction left unmatched. CDR3 loop: CASTLTVTGGTDYGYTF. The CDR3 DNA is TGTGCCAGCACCCTCACCGTGACAGGGGGCACAGACTATGGCTACACCTTC.

The gene calls are TRBV19 and TRBJ1-5; 9 bases agree with TRBD1. Germline CDR1 is LNHDA and CDR2 is SQIVND (reference sequence). CDR3 length: 16 residues. The junction had 7 bases not matched to a gene; V was cut back by 3 bases and J by 4 bases. The CDR3 is CASSIGDRGGNQPQHF. The CDR3 DNA reads TGTGCCAGTAGTATTGGCGACAGGGGGGGGAATCAGCCCCAGCATTTT.

The chain couples TRBV12-3 or TRBV12-4 to TRBJ1-2, with 8 bases aligning to TRBD1. The CDR3 is 12 amino acids. The ends lost 5 bases at V and 5 bases at J; junction bases unmatched: 1. This CDR3 reads CASSQGAYGYTF. CDR3 nucleotides: TGTGCCAGCAGTCAGGGGGCGTATGGCTACACCTTC.

The chain joins TRBV28 to TRBJ1-2; TRBD1 matches at 9 bases. V shed 5 bases and J 5 bases; nucleotides not matched to a gene: 9. Germline values: CDR1 MDHEN, CDR2 SYDVKM. The CDR3 runs 15 residues. The CDR3 sequence is CASSASGTGRYGYTF. CDR3 bases: TGTGCCAGCAGTGCATCCGGGACAGGGCGGTATGGCTACACCTTC.

J is TRBJ1-2 and V is TRBV2; D unresolved. Germline-derived CDR1 and CDR2 are SNHLY and FYNNEI. V was pared by 3 bases and J by 0 bases, with 17 bases between. The CDR3 has 17 residues. The CDR3 loop reads CASSEDGTWESNYGYTF. CDR3 DNA sequence: TGTGCCAGCAGTGAGGACGGAACTTGGGAATCTAACTATGGCTACACCTTC.

The rearrangement joins TRBV5-1 to TRBJ1-6; possible D gene TRBD1, 5 bases. V was shortened by 1 base and J by 6 bases, with 14 bases between the two germline ends. The CDR3 totals 16 residues. Germline assignment: CDR1 SGHRS and CDR2 YFSETQ. In DNA, the CDR3 is TGCGCCAGCAGCTTGTATCCTTCGCAGGGTAATTCACCCCTCCACTTT. This encodes CASSLYPSQGNSPLHF.